What follows are 17 T cell receptor beta chains derived from one specimen sequenced in a study of shared clonotypes between healthy human individuals. Produced via immunoSEQ multiplex PCR; TCRdb's table is partial and in-frame only. The data hold 2 million or so clones, with roughly 95% observed a single time. CD8 cells classed as naive were CD45RO-negative and positively selected for CCR7, excluding terminally differentiated effector memory CD45RA+ cells. The source material was naive CD8+ T cells sorted from blood. Every receptor here comes from a man aged 18-30 years in good health.

V and J are TRBV27 and TRBJ1-3; D uncertain. In germline, CDR1 is MNHEY, CDR2 SMNVEV (reference sequence). Trimming stripped 5 bases from V and 1 base from J, with 15 bases between. The CDR3 extends over 16 amino acids. CDR3 in amino acids: CASSPSSGESGNTIYF. DNA for the CDR3: TGTGCCAGCAGTCCCTCTAGCGGGGAATCTGGAAACACCATATATTTT.

This sequence joins TRBV2 and TRBJ1-5; TRBD1 matches 10 bases. V lost 7 bases and J lost 6; bases outside the gene matches: 6. This CDR3 contains 14 residues. CDR1 SNHLY and CDR2 FYNNEI come from the germline V gene. The CDR3 sequence is CASTLGQGSQPQHF. In DNA form, the CDR3 reads TGTGCCAGCACTCTGGGACAGGGGTCTCAGCCCCAGCATTTT. Full variable domain (rest looked up from reference TRBV2 and TRBJ1-5): EPEVTQTPSHQVTQMGQEVILRCVPISNHLYFYWYRQILGQKVEFLVSFYNNEISEKSEIFDDQFSVERPDGSNFTLKIRSTKLEDSAMYFCASTLGQGSQPQHFGDGTRLSIL.

The chain combines TRBV21-1 with TRBJ1-3; TRBD1, the table's D call, lacks a check against the DNA. TRBV21-1 is labeled a pseudogene. This CDR3 contains 15 residues. The CDR3 nucleotides read TGTGCCAGCAGCAAAGGGGCAGTTTCTGGAAACACCATATATTTT. Its protein product is CASSKGAVSGNTIYF.

This clone has more than one count but fewer than ten. Other DNA sequences of this sample code for an identical CDR3. The gene calls are TRBV9 and TRBJ2-7; TRBD2 is a possible D gene (6 bases). With 4 bases removed from V and 0 bases from J, the gap between germline ends came to 11 bases. The CDR3 is 14 amino acids. Germline values: CDR1 SGDLS, CDR2 YYNGEE. CDR3 residues: CASSPGLSSYEQYF. In DNA form, the CDR3 reads TGTGCCAGCAGCCCGGGACTCAGCTCCTACGAGCAGTACTTC. The variable domain in full, with the rest retrieved from reference TRBV9 and TRBJ2-7, is DSGVTQTPKHLITATGQRVTLRCSPRSGDLSVYWYQQSLDQGLQFLIQYYNGEERAKGNILERFSAQQFPDLHSELNLSSLELGDSALYFCASSPGLSSYEQYFGPGTRLTVT.

The chain joins TRBV25-1 to TRBJ1-2; D is possibly TRBD1 (5 bases). Germline CDR1 MGHDK, CDR2 SYGVNS. V dropped 5 bases and J dropped 2 bases, with 12 bases sitting between them. The CDR3 totals 14 residues. The CDR3 sequence: CASSPGGENYGYTF. The DNA of the CDR3 is TGTGCCAGCAGTCCCGGGGGAGAGAACTATGGCTACACCTTC.

This clone appeared a single time. The chain combines TRBV2 with TRBJ2-7; D unresolved. The CDR3 is 12 residues long. V shed 7 bases and J shed 7 bases, with 14 bases lying between them. Germline CDR1 and CDR2: SNHLY and FYNNEI. DNA for the CDR3: TGTGCCAGCACCCAGGTTTCGAGAGAGCAGTACTTC. Its protein product is CASTQVSREQYF.

CDR3 coding DNA: TGTGCCAGCAGCTTTGCCGGGACAGCTAATTCACCCCTCCACTTT. This codes for CASSFAGTANSPLHF. The chain employs TRBV11-2 and TRBJ1-6; 7 bases fit TRBD1. V shed 3 bases and J 6 bases; nucleotides not matched to a gene: 5. Germline CDR1 and CDR2: SGHAT and FQNNGV. This CDR3 region has 15 residues.

CDR3 sequence: CASSIWRGDEKLFF. The CDR3 nucleotides read TGTGCCAGTAGTATATGGCGAGGGGATGAAAAACTGTTTTTT. The rearrangement links TRBV19 to TRBJ1-4; D possibly corresponds to TRBD1 (5 bases). V was shortened by 2 bases and J by 6 bases, with 10 bases between the two germline ends. CDR1 is LNHDA and CDR2 is SQIVND in the germline V gene (reference sequence). This CDR3 has 14 residues.

This chain joins TRBV19 and TRBJ2-1, with TRBD2 matching over 7 bases. This CDR3 has 14 residues. Germline trimming cut 3 bases from V and 5 bases from J; bases unmatched to any gene: 4. Germline V gives CDR1 LNHDA, CDR2 SQIVND (reference sequence). Here the CDR3 DNA reads TGTGCCAGTAGTATGGGGACTACCAACAATGAGCAGTTCTTC. Amino acids: CASSMGTTNNEQFF.

This clone was seen more than once but under ten times. The chain links TRBV28 to TRBJ2-7, with D unclear. The V gene's germline CDR1 is MDHEN and CDR2 SYDVKM. The CDR3 spans 13 residues. The germline V and J ends were trimmed by 4 bases and 6 bases, with 13 bases remaining between them. The CDR3 spells CASSWQLLSEQYF. CDR3 sequence (DNA): TGTGCCAGCAGTTGGCAGCTCCTAAGCGAGCAGTACTTC.

The J gene is TRBJ2-7, the V gene TRBV6-6; 8 bases map to TRBD1. Trimming removed 4 bases from V and 1 base from J; junction bases left unmatched: 9. Germline V lookup: CDR1 MNHNY, CDR2 SVGAGI (reference sequence). The CDR3 has 16 amino acids. The CDR3, as DNA: TGTGCCAGCAGTTCCAGGGGGCCTGGGTCATCCTACGAGCAGTACTTC. Translated, it gives CASSSRGPGSSYEQYF.

This sequence joins TRBV7-8 and TRBJ2-7; D not certain. Trimming stripped 6 bases from V and 0 bases from J, with 12 bases between. Germline CDR1 and CDR2: SGHVS and FQNEAQ. CDR3 length: 14 residues. CDR3 DNA: TGTGCCAGCAGACGGAAGACGGACTCCTACGAGCAGTACTTC. This translates into CASRRKTDSYEQYF.

This chain links TRBV5-6 with TRBJ2-3; 9 bases agree with TRBD2. This CDR3 region has 14 residues. J lost 6 bases, V lost 3 bases, and 5 bases had no gene match. Germline values: CDR1 SGHDT, CDR2 YYEEEE. The DNA of the CDR3 is TGTGCCAGCAGCTATAGCGGGGGTTTGGATACGCAGTATTTT. Translating it yields CASSYSGGLDTQYF.

The chain combines TRBV5-1 with TRBJ2-7; 8 nucleotides match TRBD1. The CDR3 spans 18 residues. Per germline, CDR1 SGHRS and CDR2 YFSETQ. Unmatched junction bases numbered 14, after V lost 2 bases and J lost 1 base. DNA of the CDR3: TGCGCCAGCAGCTTATGGACAGGGTGGGAGTGGGGGTCCTACGAGCAGTACTTC. This gives the protein CASSLWTGWEWGSYEQYF. The complete variable domain, with remaining parts taken from reference TRBV5-1 and TRBJ2-7, reads KAGVTQTPRYLIKTRGQQVTLSCSPISGHRSVSWYQQTPGQGLQFLFEYFSETQRNKGNFPGRFSGRQFSNSRSEMNVSTLELGDSALYLCASSLWTGWEWGSYEQYFGPGTRLTVT.

The chain uses TRBV5-5 and TRBJ2-7, with a weak D call TRBD2 (6 bases). This CDR3 comprises 13 residues. Germline-derived CDR1 and CDR2 are SGHKS and YYEKEE (reference sequence). Trimming cost V 4 bases and J 2 bases, with 10 bases left between them. The CDR3 DNA follows: TGTGCCAGCAGCCCCTGGGAGGCCTACGAGCAGTACTTC. As protein: CASSPWEAYEQYF.

A single count supports this clone. The chain links TRBV29-1 to TRBJ2-3, with TRBD1 matching 7 bases. Germline V CDR1 and CDR2: SQVTM, ANQGSEA. The CDR3 consists of 15 residues. Trimming at V came to 0 bases and at J to 8 bases, leaving 11 bases not matched to a gene. The CDR3 sequence: CSVEDEGAPIGTQYF. CDR3 bases: TGCAGCGTTGAAGATGAGGGGGCGCCGATAGGTACGCAGTATTTT.

This chain connects TRBV27 to TRBJ1-2; the match to TRBD1 covers 8 bases. Per the germline V gene, CDR1 is MNHEY and CDR2 is SMNVEV (reference sequence). Unmatched junction bases numbered 14, after V lost 8 bases and J lost 6 bases. The CDR3 spans 15 residues. The CDR3 DNA reads as TGTGCCAGCGGCTACGGACAGGGTGTCGGAGATGGCTACACCTTC. Residues: CASGYGQGVGDGYTF.